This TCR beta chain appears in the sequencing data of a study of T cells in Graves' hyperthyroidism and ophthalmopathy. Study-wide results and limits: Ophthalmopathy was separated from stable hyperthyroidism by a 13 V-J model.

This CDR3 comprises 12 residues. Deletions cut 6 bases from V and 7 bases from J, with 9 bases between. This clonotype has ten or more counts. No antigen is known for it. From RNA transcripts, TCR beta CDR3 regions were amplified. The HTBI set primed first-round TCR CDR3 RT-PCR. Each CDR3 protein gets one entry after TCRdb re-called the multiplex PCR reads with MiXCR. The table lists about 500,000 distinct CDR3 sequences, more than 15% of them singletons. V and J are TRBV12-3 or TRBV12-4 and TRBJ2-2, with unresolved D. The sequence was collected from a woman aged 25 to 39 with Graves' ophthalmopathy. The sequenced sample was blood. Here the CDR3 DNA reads TGTGCCAGCAGCCCCAAGGGCGGGGAGCTGTTTTTT. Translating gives CASSPKGGELFF.